This T cell receptor beta chain was captured in a study of blood T cells in healthy people across ages. This clonotype occurred a few times. Together with a sample-barcoded 5' primer, a J-beta primer mix was included in a second PCR lasting roughly 6 to 12 cycles. MiXCR was run by TCRdb on the 5' RACE reads, yielding one entry per CDR3 protein. The sample includes about 630,000 distinct CDR3 sequences, about 21% of them seen just once. There were at least 6 micrograms of total RNA extracted from every sample. Per germline, CDR1 SGHDN and CDR2 FVKESK. The V end was cut by 1 base, the J end by 9 bases, with 10 bases between. The CDR3 is made up of 14 amino acids.

The specimen sequenced was blood. J is TRBJ1-6 and V is TRBV14, with unresolved D. The receptor comes from a man between 65 and 85 years old in good health. Written as DNA, the CDR3 is TGTGCCAGCAGCCAAGTCACGGGGTCTTCACCCCTCCACTTT. Encoded protein: CASSQVTGSSPLHF.